This note documents a single T cell receptor (beta chain) sequence. What it recognizes is unknown. The study sampled nominally healthy donors, though unrecorded immune exposures were likely. The data stem from a study of cytomegalovirus exposure and HLA in healthy donors. General study findings and limits: Excluded were some V segments that proved indistinguishable, including TRBV6-2 and TRBV6-3. TCR beta V- and J-gene trimming, according to a later analysis, was linked to a missense DCLRE1C variant.

Primers: 60 Vbeta forward and 13 Jbeta reverse. Clones were read by immunoSEQ multiplex PCR, and TCRdb kept only the in-frame ones, dropping some. This table holds some 150,000 clones, 55% to 70% found once. V gave up 5 bases and J gave up 2 bases; unmatched junction bases: 14. CDR1 is SGHTA and CDR2 is FQGNSA in the germline V gene. The CDR3 length is 17 residues. The V and J genes are TRBV7-2 and TRBJ1-2, with 7 bases fitting TRBD1. The sequenced material came from PBMCs. This TCR was sampled from a woman aged 55 to 70 in good health and CMV-seropositive. Written as DNA, the CDR3 is TGTGCCAGCAGCGACCCTCCAGTGGACAGGACGAACTATGGCTACACCTTC. This sequence encodes CASSDPPVDRTNYGYTF.